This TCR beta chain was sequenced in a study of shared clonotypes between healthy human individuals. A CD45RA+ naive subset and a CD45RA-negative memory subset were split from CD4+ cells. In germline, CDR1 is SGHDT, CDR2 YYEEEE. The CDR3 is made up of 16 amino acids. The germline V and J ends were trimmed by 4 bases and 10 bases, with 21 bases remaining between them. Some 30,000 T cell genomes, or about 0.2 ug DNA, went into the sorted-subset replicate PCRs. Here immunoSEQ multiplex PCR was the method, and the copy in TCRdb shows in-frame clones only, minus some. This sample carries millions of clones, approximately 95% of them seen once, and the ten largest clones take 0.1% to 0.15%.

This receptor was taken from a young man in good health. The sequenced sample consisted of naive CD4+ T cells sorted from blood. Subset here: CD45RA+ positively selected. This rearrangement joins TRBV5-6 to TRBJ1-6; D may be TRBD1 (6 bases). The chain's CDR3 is CASSKEGGVKESPLHF. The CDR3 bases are TGTGCCAGCAGCAAGGAGGGGGGGGTTAAAGAATCACCCCTCCACTTT.